This T cell receptor (beta chain) was sequenced during a study of beta chain features in type 1 diabetes. Study-wide points: Insertions were fewer and deletions more numerous at VDJ junctions in type 1 diabetes patients.

Germline V gene data show CDR1 as SGDLS and CDR2 as YYNGEE. V shed 1 base, J shed 6 bases, and the junction held 7 bases outside the gene matches. The CDR3 extends over 15 amino acids. All of the isolated RNA was reverse transcribed, so expressed TCRB transcripts were sequenced. Data came from immunoSEQ multiplex PCR; TCRdb stores just in-frame clones and leaves some out. The sample records 900,000 or so clones, roughly 15% being singletons. Regarding this clone: Its antigen remains unidentified.

The TCR originated in a young woman in good health. The sample consisted of naive CD4+ T cells from blood. The V gene is TRBV9, the J gene TRBJ1-2; 9 nucleotides align to TRBD1. CDR3 nucleotides: TGTGCCAGCAGCGTAAGACAGGGGGAGCGGGATGGCTACACCTTC. Its protein product is CASSVRQGERDGYTF.